The 14 T cell receptor beta chains below come from one sample, sequenced in a study of OX40 agonist ivuxolimab in advanced cancers. TCRdb keeps only in-frame clones here, not all; method: immunoSEQ multiplex PCR. This table holds about 42,000 clones, less than 90% found once. This specimen was CD4+ or CD8+ T cells sorted from blood, taken in a trial of the OX40 agonist ivuxolimab. All receptors derive from an adult with an advanced solid tumor such as melanoma, head and neck, liver or kidney cancer.

V is TRBV4-1 and J is TRBJ2-1; no firm D call. Germline values: CDR1 MGHRA, CDR2 YSYEKL. The CDR3 consists of 13 residues. V gave up 6 bases and J gave up 3 bases, with 9 bases separating them. CDR3 protein: CASSWKDYNEQFF. CDR3 sequence (DNA): TGCGCCAGCAGTTGGAAGGACTACAATGAGCAGTTCTTC.

The V gene is TRBV14, the J gene TRBJ1-2, with D perhaps matching TRBD1 (5 bases). Germline lookup yields CDR1 SGHDN and CDR2 FVKESK. Trimming cost V 0 bases and J 7 bases, with 15 bases left between them. The CDR3 length is 15 residues. CDR3 bases: TGTGCCAGCAGCCAAGATCCGGGGGGGGTATCTGGCTACACCTTC. Encoded protein: CASSQDPGGVSGYTF.

The chain combines TRBV7-6 with TRBJ1-6, with 7 positions matching TRBD1. Per the germline V gene, CDR1 is SGHVS and CDR2 is FNYEAQ. J was trimmed by 7 bases and V by 6 bases; bases with no gene match: 9. CDR3 length: 15 amino acids. CDR3 protein: CASSPGGGGNSPLHF. DNA of the CDR3: TGTGCCAGCAGTCCAGGGGGAGGGGGGAATTCACCCCTCCACTTT.

In this sample, this clone turned up a few times. The chain combines TRBV6-1 with TRBJ2-2, with D possibly TRBD1 on 6 matching bases. The V and J ends lost 7 bases and 6 bases respectively, with 12 bases between them. Germline V CDR1 and CDR2: MNHNS, SASEGT. CDR3 length: 13 residues. CDR3 nucleotides: TGTGCCAGCACCCCTCCAGGGGCCGGGGAGCTGTTTTTT. This translates into CASTPPGAGELFF.

V and J are TRBV28 and TRBJ2-1, with 9 bases identical to TRBD2. Germline lookup yields CDR1 MDHEN and CDR2 SYDVKM. There are 14 residues in the CDR3. Trimming cost V 7 bases and J 6 bases; bases outside gene matches: 7. CDR3 bases: TGTGCCAGCAAATGGCGGGAGGGCCTCAATGAGCAGTTCTTC. This encodes CASKWREGLNEQFF.

The genes are TRBV4-1 and TRBJ2-5; 7 positions agree with TRBD2. V lost 2 bases and J lost 2; bases outside the gene matches: 8. The CDR3 loop spans 16 amino acids. CDR1 and CDR2 (germline): MGHRA, YSYEKL. The CDR3 DNA sequence: TGCGCCAGCAGCCAAAAGCTTAACGGGGGGCAAGAGACCCAGTACTTC. It codes for CASSQKLNGGQETQYF.

The gene calls are TRBV27 and TRBJ2-1, with D uncertain. This CDR3 region has 12 residues. The germline V gene encodes CDR1 MNHEY and CDR2 SMNVEV (reference sequence). Between the trimmed V and J ends, which lost 6 bases and 3 bases, there was a span of 6 bases. CDR3 region: CASSPGYNEQFF. In nucleotides, the CDR3 is TGTGCCAGCAGCCCGGGCTACAATGAGCAGTTCTTC.

The chain is built from TRBV30 and TRBJ2-7, with D perhaps TRBD1 (5 bases). CDR3 length: 13 amino acids. Trimming stripped 8 bases from V and 6 bases from J, with 20 bases between. Germline-derived CDR1 and CDR2 are GTSNPN and SVGIG (reference sequence). CDR3 nucleotides: TGTGCCGTCTGGGGCAGGGAAGGGCGCGAGCAGTACTTC. Translating it yields CAVWGREGREQYF.

J is TRBJ2-5 and V is TRBV4-2, with a possible D match to TRBD2 (6 bases). The CDR3 sequence is 13 residues long. Germline V gene lookup returns CDR1 LGHNA and CDR2 YNFKEQ. Trimming took 4 bases from V and 1 from J, leaving 7 bases between them. As DNA, the CDR3 is TGTGCCAGCAGCCCGGGGGTCCAAGAGACCCAGTACTTC. Protein sequence: CASSPGVQETQYF.

The chain links TRBV5-4 to TRBJ2-7; D is uncertain. This CDR3 has 14 amino acids. Trimming took 4 bases from V and 7 from J, leaving 18 bases between them. Looked up from germline, CDR1 is SGHNT and CDR2 is YYREEE (reference sequence). The CDR3 nucleotides are TGTGCCAGCAGCGAGTGGACCCTTTCCGGTGAGCAGTACTTC. Its protein is CASSEWTLSGEQYF.

This chain joins TRBV10-3 and TRBJ1-4; 7 nucleotides line up with TRBD1. Losses at the gene ends were 3 bases for V and 1 base for J; bases not matched to a gene: 5. Germline CDR1 is ENHRY and CDR2 is SYGVKD. CDR3 length: 16 amino acids. The chain's CDR3 is CAISDEGAQTNEKLFF. The DNA for the CDR3 is TGTGCCATCAGTGATGAGGGGGCGCAAACTAATGAAAAACTGTTTTTT.

In the case of this clone: Other nucleotide sequences in the sample specify the same CDR3. This rearrangement joins TRBV21-1 to TRBJ1-2; the table's D call of TRBD1 was not tested on the DNA. TRBV21-1 is reported as a pseudogene. The CDR3 contains 10 residues. In DNA, the CDR3 is TGTGCCAGCAGCAGGACAGCTATAACCTTT. Translated: CASSRTAITF.

V and J are TRBV7-6 and TRBJ1-1; tentatively, D is TRBD1 (5 bases). The CDR3 totals 17 residues. The V and J ends lost 5 bases and 0 bases respectively, with 19 bases between them. CDR1 is SGHVS and CDR2 is FNYEAQ in the germline V gene. The CDR3 nucleotides read TGTGCCAGCAGCCCCTATGGGGCGGGGCGGTTGAACACTGAAGCTTTCTTT. It yields the protein CASSPYGAGRLNTEAFF.

The chain has TRBV5-6 and TRBJ1-1, with a tentative D call TRBD1 (5 bases). The CDR3 is 13 amino acids. With 7 bases removed from V and 2 bases from J, the gap between germline ends came to 12 bases. CDR1 is SGHDT and CDR2 is YYEEEE in the germline V gene. CDR3 sequence reads: CASSMGGNTEAFF. DNA of the CDR3: TGTGCCAGCTCGATGGGGGGAAACACTGAAGCTTTCTTT.